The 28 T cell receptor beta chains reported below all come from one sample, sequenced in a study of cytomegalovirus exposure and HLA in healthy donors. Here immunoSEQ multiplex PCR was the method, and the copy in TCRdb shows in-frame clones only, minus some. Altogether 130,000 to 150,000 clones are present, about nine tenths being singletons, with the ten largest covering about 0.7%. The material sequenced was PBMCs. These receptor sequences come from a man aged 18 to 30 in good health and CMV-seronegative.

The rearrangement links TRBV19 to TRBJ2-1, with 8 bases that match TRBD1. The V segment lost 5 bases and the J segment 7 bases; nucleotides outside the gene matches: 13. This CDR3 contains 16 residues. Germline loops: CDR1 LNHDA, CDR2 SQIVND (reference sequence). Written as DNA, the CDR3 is TGTGCCAGTAGTCCGCAACGCCCAGGGGGCGGGAATGAGCAGTTCTTC. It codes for CASSPQRPGGGNEQFF. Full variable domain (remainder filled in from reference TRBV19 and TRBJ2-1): DGGITQSPKYLFRKEGQNVTLSCEQNLNHDAMYWYRQDPGQGLRLIYYSQIVNDFQKGDIAEGYSVSREKKESFPLTVTSAQKNPTAFYLCASSPQRPGGGNEQFFGPGTRLTVL.

CDR3 sequence: CASSYRTAGSGYTF. The DNA of the CDR3 is TGTGCCAGCAGTTACCGGACAGCGGGGAGTGGCTACACCTTC. This sequence joins TRBV6-5 and TRBJ1-2, with a weak D call TRBD1 (6 bases). Trimming pared 2 bases from V and 7 bases from J, leaving 14 bases between. The CDR3 has 14 amino acids. Per the germline V gene, CDR1 is MNHEY and CDR2 is SVGAGI.

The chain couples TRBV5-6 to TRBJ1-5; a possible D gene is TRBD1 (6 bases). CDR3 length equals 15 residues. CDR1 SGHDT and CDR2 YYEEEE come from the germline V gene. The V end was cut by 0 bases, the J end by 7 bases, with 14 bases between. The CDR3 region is CASSLGQGLRQPQHF. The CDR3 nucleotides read TGTGCCAGCAGCTTGGGGCAGGGGCTTAGGCAGCCCCAGCATTTT.

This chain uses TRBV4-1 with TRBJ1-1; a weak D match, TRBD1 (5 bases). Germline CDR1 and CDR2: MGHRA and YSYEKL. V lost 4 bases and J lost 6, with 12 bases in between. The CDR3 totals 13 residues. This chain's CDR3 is CASSLDSRPEAFF. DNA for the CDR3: TGCGCCAGCAGCCTCGACAGTAGACCTGAAGCTTTCTTT.

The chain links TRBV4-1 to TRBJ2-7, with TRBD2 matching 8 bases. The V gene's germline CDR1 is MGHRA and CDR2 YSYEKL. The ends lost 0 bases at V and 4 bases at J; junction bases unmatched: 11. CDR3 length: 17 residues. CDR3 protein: CASSQDFSGGDIYEQYF. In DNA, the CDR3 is TGCGCCAGCAGCCAAGATTTCAGCGGGGGTGACATATACGAGCAGTACTTC.

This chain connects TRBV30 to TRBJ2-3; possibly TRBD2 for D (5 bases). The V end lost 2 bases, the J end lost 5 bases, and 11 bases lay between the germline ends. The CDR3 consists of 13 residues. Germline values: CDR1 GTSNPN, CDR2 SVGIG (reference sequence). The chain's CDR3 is CAWSSSAGDTQYF. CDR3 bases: TGTGCCTGGAGTAGCTCGGCGGGAGATACGCAGTATTTT.

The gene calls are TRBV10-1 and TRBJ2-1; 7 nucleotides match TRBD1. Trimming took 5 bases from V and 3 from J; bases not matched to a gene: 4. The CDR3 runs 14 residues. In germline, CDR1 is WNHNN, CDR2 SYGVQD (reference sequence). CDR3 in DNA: TGCGCCAGCAGTCAGGGACAGATCTACAATGAGCAGTTCTTC. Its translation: CASSQGQIYNEQFF.

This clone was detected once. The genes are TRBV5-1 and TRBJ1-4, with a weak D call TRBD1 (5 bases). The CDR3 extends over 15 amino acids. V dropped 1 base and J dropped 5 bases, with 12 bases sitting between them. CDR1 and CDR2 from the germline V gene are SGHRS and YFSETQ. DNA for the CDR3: TGCGCCAGCAGCTTGCGGGGGACGGTAAATGAAAAACTGTTTTTT. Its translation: CASSLRGTVNEKLFF.

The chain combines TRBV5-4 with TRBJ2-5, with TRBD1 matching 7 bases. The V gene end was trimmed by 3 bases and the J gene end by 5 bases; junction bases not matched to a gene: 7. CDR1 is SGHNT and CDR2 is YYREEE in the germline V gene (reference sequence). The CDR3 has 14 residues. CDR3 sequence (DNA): TGTGCCAGCAGCTCAAGAGGGGGCTTTGAGACCCAGTACTTC. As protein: CASSSRGGFETQYF.

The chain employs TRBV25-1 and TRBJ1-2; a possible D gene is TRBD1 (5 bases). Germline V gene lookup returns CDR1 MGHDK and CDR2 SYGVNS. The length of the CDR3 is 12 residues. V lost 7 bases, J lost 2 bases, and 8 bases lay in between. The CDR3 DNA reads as TGTGCCAGCACAGGGCCCAACTATGGCTACACCTTC. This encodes CASTGPNYGYTF.

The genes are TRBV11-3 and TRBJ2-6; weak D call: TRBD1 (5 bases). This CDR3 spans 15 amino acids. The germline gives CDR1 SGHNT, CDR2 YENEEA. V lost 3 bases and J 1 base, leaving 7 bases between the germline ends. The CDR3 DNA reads TGTGCCAGCAGCTTTTCAGGGTCTGGGGCCAACGTCCTGACTTTC. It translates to CASSFSGSGANVLTF.

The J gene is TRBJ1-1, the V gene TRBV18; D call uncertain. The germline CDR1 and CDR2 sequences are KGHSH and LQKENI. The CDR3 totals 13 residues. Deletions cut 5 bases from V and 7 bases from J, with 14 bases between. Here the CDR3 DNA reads TGTGCCAGCTCAATCGGGGAGCAAGGTGAAGCTTTCTTT. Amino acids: CASSIGEQGEAFF.

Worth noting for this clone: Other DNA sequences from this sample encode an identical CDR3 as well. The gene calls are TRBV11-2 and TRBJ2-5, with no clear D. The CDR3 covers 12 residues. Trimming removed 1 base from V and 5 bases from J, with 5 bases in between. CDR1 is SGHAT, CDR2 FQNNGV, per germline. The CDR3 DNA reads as TGTGCCAGCAGCTTAGTCGCGGAGACCCAGTACTTC. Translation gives CASSLVAETQYF.

The CDR3 DNA sequence: TGTGCCAGCAGCAAAAGAGGGAGGGTCCACGAGCAGTACGTC. Protein sequence: CASSKRGRVHEQYV. V and J are TRBV21-1 and TRBJ2-7; the D call TRBD2 from the table was never checked on the DNA. TRBV21-1 is a documented pseudogene. CDR3 length: 14 residues.

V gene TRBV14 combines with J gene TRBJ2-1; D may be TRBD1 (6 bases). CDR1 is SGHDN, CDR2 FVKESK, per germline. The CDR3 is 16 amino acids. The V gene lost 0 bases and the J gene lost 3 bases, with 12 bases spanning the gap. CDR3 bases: TGTGCCAGCAGCCAAGATTGGGACAAGCACTACAATGAGCAGTTCTTC. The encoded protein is CASSQDWDKHYNEQFF.

The CDR3 DNA follows: TGTGCCATCCGCCCCGACAGGGAGGCAGATACGCAGTATTTT. Translation: CAIRPDREADTQYF. This chain links TRBV10-3 with TRBJ2-3, with a tentative D call TRBD1 (7 bases). Germline V lookup: CDR1 ENHRY, CDR2 SYGVKD. The CDR3 consists of 14 residues. Trimming pared 8 bases from V and 4 bases from J, leaving 16 bases between.

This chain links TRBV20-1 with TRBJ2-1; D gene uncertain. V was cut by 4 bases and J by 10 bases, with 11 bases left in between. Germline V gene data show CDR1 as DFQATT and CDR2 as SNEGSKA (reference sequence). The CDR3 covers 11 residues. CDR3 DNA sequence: TGCAGTGCTATTCATAGAGCCGAGCAGTTCTTC. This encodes CSAIHRAEQFF.

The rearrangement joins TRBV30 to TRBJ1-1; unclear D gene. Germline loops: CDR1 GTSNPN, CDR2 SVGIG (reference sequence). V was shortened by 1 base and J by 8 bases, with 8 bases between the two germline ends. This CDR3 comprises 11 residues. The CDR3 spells CAWSAGLEAFF. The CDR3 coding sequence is TGTGCCTGGAGTGCCGGGTTGGAAGCTTTCTTT.

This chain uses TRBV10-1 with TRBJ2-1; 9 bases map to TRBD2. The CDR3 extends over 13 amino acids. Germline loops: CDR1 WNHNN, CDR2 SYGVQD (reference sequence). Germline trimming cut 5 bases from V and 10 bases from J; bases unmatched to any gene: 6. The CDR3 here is CASSFSGGSEQFF. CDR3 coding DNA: TGCGCCAGCAGTTTTAGCGGGGGCAGCGAGCAGTTCTTC.

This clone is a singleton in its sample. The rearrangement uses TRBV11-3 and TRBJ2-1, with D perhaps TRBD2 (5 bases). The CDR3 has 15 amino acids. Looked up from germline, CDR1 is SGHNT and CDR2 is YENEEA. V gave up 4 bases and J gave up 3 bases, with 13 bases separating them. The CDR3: CASSSAGRDYNEQFF. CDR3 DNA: TGTGCCAGCAGCTCGGCGGGTCGGGACTACAATGAGCAGTTCTTC.

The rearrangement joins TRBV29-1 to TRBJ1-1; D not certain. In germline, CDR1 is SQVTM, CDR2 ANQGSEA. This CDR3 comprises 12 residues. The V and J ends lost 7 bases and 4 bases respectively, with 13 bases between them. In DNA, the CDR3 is TGCAGCGCAAAACAAAGGAGCACTGAAGCTTTCTTT. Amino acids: CSAKQRSTEAFF.

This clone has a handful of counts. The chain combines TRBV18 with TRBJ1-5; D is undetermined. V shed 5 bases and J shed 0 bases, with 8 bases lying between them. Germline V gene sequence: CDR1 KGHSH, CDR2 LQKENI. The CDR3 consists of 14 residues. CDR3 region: CASSTTGSNQPQHF. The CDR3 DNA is TGTGCCAGCTCAACGACGGGTAGCAATCAGCCCCAGCATTTT.

The CDR3 loop is CSASRGNTIYF. The CDR3 nucleotides read TGCAGTGCTAGCCGTGGAAACACCATATATTTT. The chain couples TRBV20-1 to TRBJ1-3; D is unclear. Trimming shortened V by 3 bases and J by 3 bases, and 3 bases separated the two germline ends. The germline V gene has CDR1 DFQATT and CDR2 SNEGSKA (reference sequence). This CDR3 contains 11 residues.

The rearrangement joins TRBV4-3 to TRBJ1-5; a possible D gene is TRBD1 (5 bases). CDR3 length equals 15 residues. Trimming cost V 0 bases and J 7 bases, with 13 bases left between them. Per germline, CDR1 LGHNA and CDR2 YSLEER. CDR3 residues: CASSQDIGAGQPQHF. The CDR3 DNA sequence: TGCGCCAGCAGCCAAGACATAGGGGCCGGACAGCCCCAGCATTTT.

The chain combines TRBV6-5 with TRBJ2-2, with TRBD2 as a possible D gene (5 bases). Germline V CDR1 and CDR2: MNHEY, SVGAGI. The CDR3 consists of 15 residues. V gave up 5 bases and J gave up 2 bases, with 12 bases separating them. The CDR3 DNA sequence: TGTGCCAGCAGTCCACGGACTCTTAACACCGGGGAGCTGTTTTTT. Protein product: CASSPRTLNTGELFF.

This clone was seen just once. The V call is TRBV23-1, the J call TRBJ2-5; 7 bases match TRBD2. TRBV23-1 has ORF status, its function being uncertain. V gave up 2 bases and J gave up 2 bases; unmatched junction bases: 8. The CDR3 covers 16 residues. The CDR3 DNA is TGCGCCAGCAGTCAACCCGGGACTACCCTACAAGAGACCCAGTACTTC. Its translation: CASSQPGTTLQETQYF.

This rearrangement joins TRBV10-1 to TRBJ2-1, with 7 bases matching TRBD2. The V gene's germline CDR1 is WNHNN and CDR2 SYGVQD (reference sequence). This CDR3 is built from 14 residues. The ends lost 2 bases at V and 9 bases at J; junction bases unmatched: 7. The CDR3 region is CASSEGRGGREQFF. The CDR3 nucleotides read TGCGCCAGCAGTGAGGGTCGGGGAGGGCGTGAGCAGTTCTTC.

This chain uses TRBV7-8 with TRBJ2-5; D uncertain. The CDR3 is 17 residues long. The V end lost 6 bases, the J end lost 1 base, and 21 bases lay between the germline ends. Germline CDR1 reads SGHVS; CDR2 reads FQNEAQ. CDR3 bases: TGTGCCAGCAGTAAGCCGACACTTGCCTATTTCCAAGAGACCCAGTACTTC. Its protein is CASSKPTLAYFQETQYF.